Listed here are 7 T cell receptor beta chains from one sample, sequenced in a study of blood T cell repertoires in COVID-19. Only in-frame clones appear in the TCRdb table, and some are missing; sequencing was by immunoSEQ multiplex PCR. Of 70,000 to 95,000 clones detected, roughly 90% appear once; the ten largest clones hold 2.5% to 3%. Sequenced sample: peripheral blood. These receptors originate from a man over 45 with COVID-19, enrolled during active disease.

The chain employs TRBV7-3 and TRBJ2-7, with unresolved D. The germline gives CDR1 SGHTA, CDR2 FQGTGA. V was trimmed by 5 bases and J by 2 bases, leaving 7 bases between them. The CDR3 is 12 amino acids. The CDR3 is CASSGKPYEQYV. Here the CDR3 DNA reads TGTGCCAGCAGCGGCAAACCCTACGAGCAGTACGTC.

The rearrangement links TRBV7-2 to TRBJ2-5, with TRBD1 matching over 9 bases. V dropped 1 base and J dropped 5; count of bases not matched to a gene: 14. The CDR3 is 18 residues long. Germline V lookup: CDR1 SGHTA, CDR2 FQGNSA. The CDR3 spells CASSLVGTGSENRETQYF. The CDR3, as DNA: TGTGCCAGCAGCTTAGTTGGGACAGGGTCGGAGAATCGGGAGACCCAGTACTTC. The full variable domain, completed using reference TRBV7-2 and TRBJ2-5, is GAGVSQSPSNKVTEKGKDVELRCDPISGHTALYWYRQSLGQGLEFLIYFQGNSAPDKSGLPSDRFSAERTGGSVSTLTIQRTQQEDSAVYLCASSLVGTGSENRETQYFGPGTRLLVL.

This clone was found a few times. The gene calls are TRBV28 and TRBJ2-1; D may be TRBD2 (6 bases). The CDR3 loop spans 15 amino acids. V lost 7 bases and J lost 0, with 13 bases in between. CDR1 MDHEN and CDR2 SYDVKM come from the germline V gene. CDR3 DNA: TGTGCCAGCACCCTGGGAGGACTCTCCTACAATGAGCAGTTCTTC. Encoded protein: CASTLGGLSYNEQFF.

The CDR3 here is CASSYLGQDPGDEQFF. The CDR3, as DNA: TGTGCCAGCAGTTACCTGGGACAGGATCCTGGAGATGAGCAGTTCTTC. The chain couples TRBV6-5 to TRBJ2-1; TRBD1 matches 8 bases. V lost 2 bases and J lost 8; bases outside the gene matches: 11. The CDR3 contains 16 residues. Germline V gives CDR1 MNHEY, CDR2 SVGAGI.

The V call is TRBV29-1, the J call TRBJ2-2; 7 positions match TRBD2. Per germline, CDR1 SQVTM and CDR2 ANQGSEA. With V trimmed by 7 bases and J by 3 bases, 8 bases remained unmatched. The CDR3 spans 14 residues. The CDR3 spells CSAMGEGHTGELFF. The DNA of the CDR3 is TGCAGCGCTATGGGGGAGGGTCACACCGGGGAGCTGTTTTTT.

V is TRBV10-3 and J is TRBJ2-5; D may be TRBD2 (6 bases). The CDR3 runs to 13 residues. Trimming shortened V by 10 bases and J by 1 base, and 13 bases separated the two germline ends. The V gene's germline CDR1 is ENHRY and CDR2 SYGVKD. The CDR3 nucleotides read TGTGCCACCGCTCTGGGGGGCCAAGAGACCCAGTACTTC. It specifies CATALGGQETQYF.

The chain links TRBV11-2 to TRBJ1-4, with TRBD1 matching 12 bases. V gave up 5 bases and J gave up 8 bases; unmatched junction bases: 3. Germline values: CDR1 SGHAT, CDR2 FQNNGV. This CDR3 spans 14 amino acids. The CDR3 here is CASSRDRGREKLFF. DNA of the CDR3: TGTGCCAGCAGCCGGGACAGGGGGCGAGAAAAACTGTTTTTT.